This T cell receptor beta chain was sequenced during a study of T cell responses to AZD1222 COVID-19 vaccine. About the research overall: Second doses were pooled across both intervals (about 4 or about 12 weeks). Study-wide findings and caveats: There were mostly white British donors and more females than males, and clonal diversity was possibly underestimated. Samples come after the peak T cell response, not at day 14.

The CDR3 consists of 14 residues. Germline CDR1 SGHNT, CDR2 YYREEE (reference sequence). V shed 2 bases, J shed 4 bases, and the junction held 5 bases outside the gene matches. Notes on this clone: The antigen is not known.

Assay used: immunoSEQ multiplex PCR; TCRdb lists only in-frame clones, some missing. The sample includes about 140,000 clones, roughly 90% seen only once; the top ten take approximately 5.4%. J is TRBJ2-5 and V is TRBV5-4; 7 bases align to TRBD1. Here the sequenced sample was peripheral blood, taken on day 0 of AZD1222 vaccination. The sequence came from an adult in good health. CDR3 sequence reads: CASSFLTGVETQYF. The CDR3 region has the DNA TGTGCCAGCAGCTTCCTCACAGGGGTAGAGACCCAGTACTTC.